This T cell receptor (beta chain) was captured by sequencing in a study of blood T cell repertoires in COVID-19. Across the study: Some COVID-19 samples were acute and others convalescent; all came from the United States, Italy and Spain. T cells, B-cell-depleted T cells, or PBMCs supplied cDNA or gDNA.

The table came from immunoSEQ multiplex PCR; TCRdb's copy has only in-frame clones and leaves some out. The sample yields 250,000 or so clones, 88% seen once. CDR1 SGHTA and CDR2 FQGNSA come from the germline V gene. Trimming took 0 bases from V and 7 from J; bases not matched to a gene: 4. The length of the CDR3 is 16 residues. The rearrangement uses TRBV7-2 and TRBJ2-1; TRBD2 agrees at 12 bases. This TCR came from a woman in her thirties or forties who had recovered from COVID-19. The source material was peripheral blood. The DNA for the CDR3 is TGTGCCAGCAGCTTAGCGGGACTAGCGGGCCCTAATGAGCAGTTCTTC. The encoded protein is CASSLAGLAGPNEQFF. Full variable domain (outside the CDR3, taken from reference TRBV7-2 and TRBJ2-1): GAGVSQSPSNKVTEKGKDVELRCDPISGHTALYWYRQSLGQGLEFLIYFQGNSAPDKSGLPSDRFSAERTGGSVSTLTIQRTQQEDSAVYLCASSLAGLAGPNEQFFGPGTRLTVL.